These 25 T cell receptor beta chains were all obtained from the same sample, sequenced in a study of early T cells in non-severe SARS-CoV-2 infection. One entry per CDR3 protein results from TCRdb running MiXCR on the 5' RACE reads. The data show some 38,000 distinct CDR3 sequences, roughly 3.9% seen once. Sequences were obtained from whole blood. These receptor sequences come from an adult who was a healthcare worker with PCR-confirmed SARS-CoV-2 infection or an uninfected control (not recorded which).

There are a few counts of this clonotype. V and J are TRBV28 and TRBJ1-5, with D tentatively TRBD1 (5 bases). The germline V gene has CDR1 MDHEN and CDR2 SYDVKM. V shed 6 bases and J shed 3 bases, with 9 bases lying between them. CDR3 length: 13 amino acids. The CDR3 region is CASSRANNQPQHF. The CDR3 DNA follows: TGTGCCAGCAGCAGGGCAAACAATCAGCCCCAGCATTTT.

This clonotype has at least ten counts. The genes are TRBV29-1 and TRBJ2-5; D may be TRBD1 (5 bases). This CDR3 contains 13 residues. CDR1 and CDR2 from the germline V gene are SQVTM and ANQGSEA. Trimming pared 7 bases from V and 4 bases from J, leaving 16 bases between. The CDR3 nucleotides read TGCAGCGCCGAAGGGGTGTTAATAGAGACCCAGTACTTC. This codes for CSAEGVLIETQYF. Together with reference TRBV29-1 and TRBJ2-5, the CDR3 gives the full variable domain: SAVISQKPSRDICQRGTSLTIQCQVDSQVTMMFWYRQQPGQSLTLIATANQGSEATYESGFVIDKFPISRPNLTFSTLTVSNMSPEDSSIYLCSAEGVLIETQYFGPGTRLLVL.

Many counts were recorded for this clonotype. Here the CDR3 DNA reads TGTGCCAGCAGTGACTCGGACAGGGGCGAGCAGTACTTC. It yields the protein CASSDSDRGEQYF. The chain links TRBV6-4 to TRBJ2-7; 9 nucleotides agree with TRBD1. Looked up from germline, CDR1 is MRHNA and CDR2 is SNTAGT. The ends lost 0 bases at V and 6 bases at J; junction bases unmatched: 0. The CDR3 is made up of 13 amino acids.

In this sample, this clonotype turned up many times. This chain connects TRBV7-6 to TRBJ2-3; 7 nucleotides match TRBD2. V lost 5 bases to trimming and J lost 0 bases; unmatched junction nucleotides: 14. The CDR3 totals 18 residues. Germline loops: CDR1 SGHVS, CDR2 FNYEAQ. CDR3 in amino acids: CASSPSTGGLTSTDTQYF. The CDR3 DNA reads as TGTGCCAGCAGCCCATCAACGGGGGGACTGACTAGCACAGATACGCAGTATTTT.

Ten or more counts support this clonotype. This chain links TRBV4-3 with TRBJ1-1; D ambiguous. The V gene's germline CDR1 is LGHNA and CDR2 YSLEER. This CDR3 comprises 14 residues. V lost 0 bases and J lost 1, with 6 bases in between. CDR3 residues: CASSQDPRNTEAFF. The CDR3 bases are TGCGCCAGCAGCCAAGACCCTCGGAACACTGAAGCTTTCTTT.

This clonotype was recorded at least ten times. V gene TRBV4-2 combines with J gene TRBJ1-1; D unresolved. The V gene lost 0 bases and the J gene lost 7 bases, with 9 bases spanning the gap. Germline assignment: CDR1 LGHNA and CDR2 YNFKEQ. This CDR3 is built from 13 residues. The CDR3 bases are TGTGCCAGCAGCCAAGAAGCCTACAGTGAAGCTTTCTTT. Amino acids: CASSQEAYSEAFF.

In this sample, this clonotype turned up a few times. The chain couples TRBV6-1 to TRBJ1-1, with a tentative D call TRBD1 (5 bases). Deletions cut 8 bases from V and 0 bases from J, with 16 bases between. Germline V gene sequence: CDR1 MNHNS, CDR2 SASEGT. The CDR3 sequence is 15 residues long. The CDR3 DNA reads as TGTGCCAGCTGTCCAAGTCCGGGGGTGAACACTGAAGCTTTCTTT. Its translation: CASCPSPGVNTEAFF.

At least ten counts were recorded for this clonotype. The chain uses TRBV9 and TRBJ2-2; TRBD2 matches at 8 bases. This CDR3 comprises 15 residues. Germline trimming cut 3 bases from V and 1 base from J; bases unmatched to any gene: 2. CDR1 and CDR2 from the germline V gene are SGDLS and YYNGEE. The CDR3 loop reads CASSGLARNTGELFF. CDR3 sequence (DNA): TGTGCCAGCAGCGGACTAGCGAGGAACACCGGGGAGCTGTTTTTT.

There are many counts of this clonotype. This chain links TRBV20-1 with TRBJ2-1; D remains ambiguous. V was clipped by 6 bases and J by 7 bases, with 7 bases between them. CDR3 length: 10 residues. CDR1 is DFQATT, CDR2 SNEGSKA, per germline (reference sequence). In DNA form, the CDR3 reads TGCAGTGCGAGTAGTAATGAGCAGTTCTTC. Protein product: CSASSNEQFF.

This clonotype was seen only a few times. The chain links TRBV7-2 to TRBJ1-6; TRBD1 matches 7 bases. The V gene's germline CDR1 is SGHTA and CDR2 FQGNSA. This CDR3 spans 16 amino acids. V gave up 6 bases and J gave up 6 bases; unmatched junction bases: 11. CDR3 amino acids: CASRPIAGTANSPLHF. The CDR3 DNA follows: TGTGCCAGCAGGCCTATCGCCGGGACAGCTAATTCACCCCTCCACTTT. Full variable domain (remainder filled in from reference TRBV7-2 and TRBJ1-6): GAGVSQSPSNKVTEKGKDVELRCDPISGHTALYWYRQSLGQGLEFLIYFQGNSAPDKSGLPSDRFSAERTGGSVSTLTIQRTQQEDSAVYLCASRPIAGTANSPLHFGNGTRLTVT.

This clonotype showed up many times. The chain employs TRBV20-1 and TRBJ1-6; possibly TRBD1 for D (6 bases). Trimming cost V 6 bases and J 11 bases, with 11 bases left between them. The CDR3 consists of 11 residues. Germline V gives CDR1 DFQATT, CDR2 SNEGSKA (reference sequence). The CDR3 region is CSASRGTPLHF. CDR3 DNA sequence: TGCAGTGCCAGTAGGGGGACACCCCTCCACTTT.

This clonotype was observed many times. The chain combines TRBV7-9 with TRBJ2-2, with 8 bases lining up with TRBD2. Germline V CDR1 and CDR2: SEHNR, FQNEAQ (reference sequence). Trimming at V came to 2 bases and at J to 7 bases, leaving 6 bases not matched to a gene. The CDR3 runs 15 residues. Here the CDR3 DNA reads TGTGCCAGCAGCTTACCAGCGGGAGACGGCGGGGAGCTGTTTTTT. Its translation is CASSLPAGDGGELFF. Together with reference TRBV7-9 and TRBJ2-2, the CDR3 gives the full variable domain: DTGVSQNPRHKITKRGQNVTFRCDPISEHNRLYWYRQTLGQGPEFLTYFQNEAQLEKSRLLSDRFSAERPKGSFSTLEIQRTEQGDSAMYLCASSLPAGDGGELFFGEGSRLTVL.

This clonotype was detected a few times. V and J are TRBV3-1 and TRBJ2-1; a possible D gene is TRBD2 (6 bases). Deletions cut 0 bases from V and 7 bases from J, with 13 bases between. The CDR3 has 15 amino acids. The germline V gene encodes CDR1 LGHDT and CDR2 YNNKEL (reference sequence). The CDR3 loop reads CASSQDRGLGNEQFF. DNA for the CDR3: TGTGCCAGCAGCCAAGATAGGGGACTGGGGAATGAGCAGTTCTTC.

The chain carries TRBV18 and TRBJ2-1, with D possibly TRBD1 on 6 matching bases. V was clipped by 3 bases and J by 5 bases, with 17 bases between them. The CDR3 is 16 residues long. Germline assignment: CDR1 KGHSH and CDR2 LQKENI. This chain's CDR3 is CASSPKPGTYDNEQFF. The CDR3, as DNA: TGTGCCAGCTCACCTAAGCCCGGGACATATGACAATGAGCAGTTCTTC.

This clonotype was seen many times. The genes are TRBV19 and TRBJ1-1; tentative D call: TRBD1 (6 bases). Germline values: CDR1 LNHDA, CDR2 SQIVND (reference sequence). The CDR3 consists of 12 residues. The V end lost 7 bases, the J end lost 9 bases, and 15 bases lay between the germline ends. The CDR3 coding sequence is TGTGCCAGTAACGAACCCGGGGGCCAAGCTTTCTTT. Its translation: CASNEPGGQAFF. Full variable domain (missing parts from reference TRBV19 and TRBJ1-1): DGGITQSPKYLFRKEGQNVTLSCEQNLNHDAMYWYRQDPGQGLRLIYYSQIVNDFQKGDIAEGYSVSREKKESFPLTVTSAQKNPTAFYLCASNEPGGQAFFGQGTRLTVV.

Many counts were recorded for this clonotype. The V and J genes are TRBV20-1 and TRBJ2-2, with 8 bases fitting TRBD1. Germline CDR1 DFQATT, CDR2 SNEGSKA (reference sequence). The CDR3 spans 15 residues. The junction had 6 bases not matched to a gene; V was cut back by 3 bases and J by 3 bases. This CDR3 reads CSARPRGPYTGELFF. CDR3 nucleotides: TGCAGTGCTAGGCCCAGGGGGCCGTACACCGGGGAGCTGTTTTTT.

This clonotype was detected many times. The V and J genes are TRBV11-3 and TRBJ1-4, with 8 bases lining up with TRBD1. The CDR3 sequence is 14 residues long. The germline V gene encodes CDR1 SGHNT and CDR2 YENEEA. The junction had 2 bases not matched to a gene; V was cut back by 5 bases and J by 3 bases. In DNA, the CDR3 is TGTGCCAGCAGCCAGGGGGCCTCTAATGAAAAACTGTTTTTT. It translates to CASSQGASNEKLFF.

The CDR3 here is CASSHRGRREEQYF. CDR3 nucleotide sequence: TGTGCCAGCAGTCACAGGGGGCGCAGAGAAGAGCAGTACTTC. The rearrangement links TRBV12-3 or TRBV12-4 to TRBJ2-7; 9 nucleotides align to TRBD1. The CDR3 has 14 residues. V lost 5 bases, J lost 7 bases, and 9 bases stayed unmatched.

V usage is TRBV6-2 or TRBV6-3 and J usage is TRBJ2-7; TRBD1 agrees at 7 bases. Germline trimming cut 5 bases from V and 3 bases from J; bases unmatched to any gene: 4. Germline values: CDR1 MNHEY, CDR2 SVGEGT. The CDR3 spans 13 residues. CDR3 nucleotide sequence: TGTGCCAGCAGTGAGACAGGGTTCTACGAGCAGTACGTC. It yields the protein CASSETGFYEQYV.

This clonotype was seen at least ten times. This sequence joins TRBV2 and TRBJ1-4; a possible D gene is TRBD1 (6 bases). The CDR3 is made up of 15 amino acids. V lost 7 bases and J lost 7, with 19 bases in between. Germline V gives CDR1 SNHLY, CDR2 FYNNEI. CDR3 DNA: TGTGCCAGCAAGGTGAACGGGGGCGCGGGTGAAAAACTGTTTTTT. Translation: CASKVNGGAGEKLFF.

This clonotype was counted many times. V is TRBV11-2 and J is TRBJ1-4; D call uncertain. Trimming shortened V by 1 base and J by 8 bases, and 8 bases separated the two germline ends. CDR1 and CDR2 from the germline V gene are SGHAT and FQNNGV. CDR3 size: 13 residues. CDR3 bases: TGTGCCAGCAGCTTAGTCGCTGCGGAAAAACTGTTTTTT. Protein: CASSLVAAEKLFF.

In this sample, this clonotype turned up many times. V and J are TRBV28 and TRBJ1-2; D is undetermined. V was shortened by 5 bases and J by 8 bases, with 9 bases between the two germline ends. The CDR3 consists of 11 residues. CDR1 is MDHEN, CDR2 SYDVKM, per germline. The CDR3 loop reads CASSIKLGYTF. CDR3 nucleotide sequence: TGTGCCAGCAGTATAAAATTAGGCTACACCTTC.

In this sample, this clonotype turned up many times. The J gene is TRBJ2-2, the V gene TRBV3-1; D is uncertain. The V end was cut by 0 bases, the J end by 9 bases, with 5 bases between. Germline CDR1 reads LGHDT; CDR2 reads YNNKEL (reference sequence). This CDR3 spans 12 amino acids. In DNA, the CDR3 is TGTGCCAGCAGCCAAGATCGGAGGGAGCTGTTTTTT. The encoded protein is CASSQDRRELFF.

This clonotype appeared many times. In DNA, the CDR3 is TGTGCCAGCAGCTTAGCTAGCGGGAGCAGAGAGACCCAGTACTTC. Amino acids: CASSLASGSRETQYF. This chain connects TRBV7-2 to TRBJ2-5; 9 bases are a match to TRBD2. Per the germline V gene, CDR1 is SGHTA and CDR2 is FQGNSA. CDR3 length: 15 residues. The junction had 3 bases not matched to a gene; V was cut back by 0 bases and J by 4 bases.

This clonotype showed up many times. J is TRBJ1-6 and V is TRBV9; no definite D call. The germline CDR1 and CDR2 sequences are SGDLS and YYNGEE. The CDR3 covers 15 residues. Trimming removed 0 bases from V and 10 bases from J, with 14 bases in between. The CDR3 protein is CASSVDGAAGSPLHF. The CDR3 DNA is TGTGCCAGCAGCGTAGACGGAGCTGCGGGATCACCCCTCCACTTT. Looking up the rest from reference TRBV9 and TRBJ1-6 gives the full variable domain: DSGVTQTPKHLITATGQRVTLRCSPRSGDLSVYWYQQSLDQGLQFLIQYYNGEERAKGNILERFSAQQFPDLHSELNLSSLELGDSALYFCASSVDGAAGSPLHFGNGTRLTVT.